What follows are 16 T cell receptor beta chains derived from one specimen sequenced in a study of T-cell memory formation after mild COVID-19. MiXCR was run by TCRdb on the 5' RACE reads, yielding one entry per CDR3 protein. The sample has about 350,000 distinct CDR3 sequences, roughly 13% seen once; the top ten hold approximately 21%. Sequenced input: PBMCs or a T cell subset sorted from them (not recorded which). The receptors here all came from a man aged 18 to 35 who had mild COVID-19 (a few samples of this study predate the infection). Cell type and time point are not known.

CDR3 region: CASSPSRGLETQYF. The CDR3 nucleotides read TGCGCCAGCAGCCCATCAAGGGGTCTGGAGACCCAGTACTTC. The chain employs TRBV5-1 and TRBJ2-5; possibly TRBD1 for D (5 bases). The length of the CDR3 is 14 residues. Trimming cost V 4 bases and J 5 bases, with 15 bases left between them. CDR1 SGHRS and CDR2 YFSETQ come from the germline V gene. Looking up the rest from reference TRBV5-1 and TRBJ2-5 gives the full variable domain: KAGVTQTPRYLIKTRGQQVTLSCSPISGHRSVSWYQQTPGQGLQFLFEYFSETQRNKGNFPGRFSGRQFSNSRSEMNVSTLELGDSALYLCASSPSRGLETQYFGPGTRLLVL.

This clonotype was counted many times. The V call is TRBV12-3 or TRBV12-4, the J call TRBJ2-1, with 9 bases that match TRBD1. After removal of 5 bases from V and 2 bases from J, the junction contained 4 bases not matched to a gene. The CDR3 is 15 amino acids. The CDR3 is CASSIRDRAYNEQFF. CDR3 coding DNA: TGTGCCAGCAGTATCCGGGACAGGGCCTACAATGAGCAGTTCTTC.

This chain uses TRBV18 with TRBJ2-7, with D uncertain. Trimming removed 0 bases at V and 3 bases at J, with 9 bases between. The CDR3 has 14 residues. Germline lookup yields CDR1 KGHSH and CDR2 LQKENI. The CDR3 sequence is CASSPPDSRYEQYF. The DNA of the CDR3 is TGTGCCAGCTCACCACCGGATAGCCGCTACGAGCAGTACTTC. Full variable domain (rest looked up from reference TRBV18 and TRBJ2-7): NAGVMQNPRHLVRRRGQEARLRCSPMKGHSHVYWYRQLPEEGLKFMVYLQKENIIDESGMPKERFSAEFPKEGPSILRIQQVVRGDSAAYFCASSPPDSRYEQYFGPGTRLTVT.

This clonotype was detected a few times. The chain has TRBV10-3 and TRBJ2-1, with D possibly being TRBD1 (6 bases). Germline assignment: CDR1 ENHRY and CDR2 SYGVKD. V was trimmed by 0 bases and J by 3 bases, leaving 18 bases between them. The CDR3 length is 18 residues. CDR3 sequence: CAISESIVIRGNYNEQFF. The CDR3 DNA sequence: TGTGCCATCAGTGAGTCGATAGTAATCAGGGGCAACTACAATGAGCAGTTCTTC.

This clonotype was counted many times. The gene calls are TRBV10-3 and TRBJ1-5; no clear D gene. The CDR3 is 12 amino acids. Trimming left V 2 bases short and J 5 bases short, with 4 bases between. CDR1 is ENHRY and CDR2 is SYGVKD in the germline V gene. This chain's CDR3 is CAISERDQPQHF. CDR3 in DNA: TGTGCCATCAGTGAGAGGGATCAGCCCCAGCATTTT.

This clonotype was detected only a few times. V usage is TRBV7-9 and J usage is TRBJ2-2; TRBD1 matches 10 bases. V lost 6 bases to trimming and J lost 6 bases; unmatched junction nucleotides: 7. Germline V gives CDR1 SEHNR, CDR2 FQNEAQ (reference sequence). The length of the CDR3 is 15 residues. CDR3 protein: CASRGQGPHAGELFF. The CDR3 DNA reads TGTGCCAGCAGGGGACAGGGGCCCCACGCCGGGGAGCTGTTTTTT.

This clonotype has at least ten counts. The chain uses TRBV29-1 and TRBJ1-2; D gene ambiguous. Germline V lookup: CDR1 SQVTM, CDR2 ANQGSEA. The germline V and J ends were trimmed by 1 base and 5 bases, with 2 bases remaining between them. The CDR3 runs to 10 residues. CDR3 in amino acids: CSVEAYGYTF. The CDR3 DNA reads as TGCAGCGTTGAAGCTTATGGCTACACCTTC.

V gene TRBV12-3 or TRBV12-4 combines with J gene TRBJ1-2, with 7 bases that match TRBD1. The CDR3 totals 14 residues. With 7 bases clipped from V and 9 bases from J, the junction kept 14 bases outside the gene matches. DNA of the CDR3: TGTGCCAGCACCTCATTCCGGGACAGTCGACGCTACACCTTC. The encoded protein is CASTSFRDSRRYTF.

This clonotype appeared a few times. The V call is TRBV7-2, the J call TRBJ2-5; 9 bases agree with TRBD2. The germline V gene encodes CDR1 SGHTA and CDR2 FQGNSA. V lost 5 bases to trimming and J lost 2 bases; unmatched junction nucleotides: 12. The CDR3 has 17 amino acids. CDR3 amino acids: CASSLSSSGERQETQYF. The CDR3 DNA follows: TGTGCCAGCAGCCTCTCTTCTAGCGGGGAGAGGCAAGAGACCCAGTACTTC.

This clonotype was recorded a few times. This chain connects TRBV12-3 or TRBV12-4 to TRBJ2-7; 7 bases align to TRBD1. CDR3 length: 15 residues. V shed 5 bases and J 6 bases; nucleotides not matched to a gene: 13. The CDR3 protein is CASSQRALAGGEQYF. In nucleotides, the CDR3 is TGTGCCAGCAGTCAAAGGGCCCTGGCAGGGGGCGAGCAGTACTTC.

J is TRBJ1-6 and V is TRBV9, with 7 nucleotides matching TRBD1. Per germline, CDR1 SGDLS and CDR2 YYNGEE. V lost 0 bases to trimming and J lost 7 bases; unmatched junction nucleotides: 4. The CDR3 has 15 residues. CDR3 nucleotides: TGTGCCAGCAGCGTAGGACAGGGCGGCAATTCACCCCTCCACTTT. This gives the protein CASSVGQGGNSPLHF.

CDR3 DNA sequence: TGCGCCAGCAGCCAAGAACGGAACAATGAGCAGTTCTTC. Translating gives CASSQERNNEQFF. The V and J genes are TRBV4-1 and TRBJ2-1; no definite D call. V gave up 0 bases and J gave up 5 bases, with 5 bases separating them. Germline V CDR1 and CDR2: MGHRA, YSYEKL. This CDR3 is built from 13 residues.

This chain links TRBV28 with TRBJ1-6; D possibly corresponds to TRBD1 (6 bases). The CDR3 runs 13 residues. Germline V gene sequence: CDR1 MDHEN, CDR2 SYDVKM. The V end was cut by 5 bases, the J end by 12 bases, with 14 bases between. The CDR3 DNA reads TGTGCCAGCAGTCCGGACAGTCGACTACCCCTCCACTTT. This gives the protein CASSPDSRLPLHF.

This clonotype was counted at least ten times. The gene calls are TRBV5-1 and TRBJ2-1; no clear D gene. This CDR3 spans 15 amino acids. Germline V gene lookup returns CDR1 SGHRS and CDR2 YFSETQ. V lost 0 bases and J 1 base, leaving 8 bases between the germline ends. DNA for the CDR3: TGCGCCAGCAGCTTGGCGGTCGGATCCTACAATGAGCAGTTCTTC. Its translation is CASSLAVGSYNEQFF.

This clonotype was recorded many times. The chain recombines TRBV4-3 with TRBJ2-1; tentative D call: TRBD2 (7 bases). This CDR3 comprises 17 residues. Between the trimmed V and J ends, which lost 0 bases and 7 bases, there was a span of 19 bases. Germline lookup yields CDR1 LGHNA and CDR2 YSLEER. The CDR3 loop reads CASSQDLAGAGKNEQFF. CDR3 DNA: TGCGCCAGCAGCCAAGATCTCGCGGGGGCTGGAAAGAATGAGCAGTTCTTC.

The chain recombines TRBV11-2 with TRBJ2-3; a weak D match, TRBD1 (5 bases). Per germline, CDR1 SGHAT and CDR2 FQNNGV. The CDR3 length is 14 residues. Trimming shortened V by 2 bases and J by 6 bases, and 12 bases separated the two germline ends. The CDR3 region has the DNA TGTGCCAGCAGCTTAAAATGGGGCCTGGATACGCAGTATTTT. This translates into CASSLKWGLDTQYF. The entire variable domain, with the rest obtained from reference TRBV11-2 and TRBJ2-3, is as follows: EAGVAQSPRYKIIEKRQSVAFWCNPISGHATLYWYQQILGQGPKLLIQFQNNGVVDDSQLPKDRFSAERLKGVDSTLKIQPAKLEDSAVYLCASSLKWGLDTQYFGPGTRLTVL.